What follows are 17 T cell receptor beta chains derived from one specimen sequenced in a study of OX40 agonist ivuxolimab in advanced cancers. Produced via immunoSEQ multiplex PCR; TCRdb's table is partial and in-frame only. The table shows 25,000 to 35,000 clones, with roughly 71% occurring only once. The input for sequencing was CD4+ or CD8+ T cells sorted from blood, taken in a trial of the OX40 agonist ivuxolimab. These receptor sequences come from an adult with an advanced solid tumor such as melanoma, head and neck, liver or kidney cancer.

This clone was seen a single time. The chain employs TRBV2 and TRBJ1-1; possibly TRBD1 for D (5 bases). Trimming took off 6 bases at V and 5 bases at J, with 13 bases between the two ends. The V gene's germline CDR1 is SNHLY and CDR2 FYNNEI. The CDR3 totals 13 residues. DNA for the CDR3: TGTGCCAGCAGATCTGGGGGGGTAACTGAAGCTTTCTTT. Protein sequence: CASRSGGVTEAFF. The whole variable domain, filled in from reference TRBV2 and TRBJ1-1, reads EPEVTQTPSHQVTQMGQEVILRCVPISNHLYFYWYRQILGQKVEFLVSFYNNEISEKSEIFDDQFSVERPDGSNFTLKIRSTKLEDSAMYFCASRSGGVTEAFFGQGTRLTVV.

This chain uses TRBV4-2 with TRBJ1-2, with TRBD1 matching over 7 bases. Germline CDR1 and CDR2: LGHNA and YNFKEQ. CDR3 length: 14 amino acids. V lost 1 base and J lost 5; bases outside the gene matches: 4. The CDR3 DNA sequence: TGTGCCAGCAGCCAAGCTACAGGGGAATATGGCTACACCTTC. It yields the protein CASSQATGEYGYTF.

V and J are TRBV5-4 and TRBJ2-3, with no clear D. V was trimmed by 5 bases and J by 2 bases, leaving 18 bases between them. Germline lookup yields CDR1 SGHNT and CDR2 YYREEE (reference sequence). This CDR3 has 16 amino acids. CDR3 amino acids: CASSFPATPSTDTQYF. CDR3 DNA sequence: TGTGCCAGCAGTTTCCCAGCGACCCCATCCACAGATACGCAGTATTTT.

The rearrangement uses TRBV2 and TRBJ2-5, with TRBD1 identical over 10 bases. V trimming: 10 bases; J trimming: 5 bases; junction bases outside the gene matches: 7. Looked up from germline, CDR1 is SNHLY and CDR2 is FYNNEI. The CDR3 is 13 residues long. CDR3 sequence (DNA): TGTGCCACTCGACCGGGACAGGGGGAGACCCAGTACTTC. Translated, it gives CATRPGQGETQYF.

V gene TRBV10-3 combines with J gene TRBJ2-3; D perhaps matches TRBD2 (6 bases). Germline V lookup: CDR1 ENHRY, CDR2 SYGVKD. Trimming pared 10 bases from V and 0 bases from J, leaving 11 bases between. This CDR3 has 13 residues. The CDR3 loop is CATAGLSTDTQYF. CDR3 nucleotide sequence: TGTGCCACCGCGGGACTGAGCACAGATACGCAGTATTTT.

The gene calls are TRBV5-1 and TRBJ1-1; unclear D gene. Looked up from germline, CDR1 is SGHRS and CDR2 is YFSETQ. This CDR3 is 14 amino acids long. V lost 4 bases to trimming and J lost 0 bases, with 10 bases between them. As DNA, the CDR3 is TGCGCCAGCAGCCCCGGGCAGATGAACACTGAAGCTTTCTTT. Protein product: CASSPGQMNTEAFF.

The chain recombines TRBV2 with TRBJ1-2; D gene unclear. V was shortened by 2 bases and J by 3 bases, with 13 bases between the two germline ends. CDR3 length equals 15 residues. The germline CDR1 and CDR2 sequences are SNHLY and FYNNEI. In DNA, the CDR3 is TGTGCCAGCAGTGAACCCGGGGTGGTAGACTATGGCTACACCTTC. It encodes CASSEPGVVDYGYTF.

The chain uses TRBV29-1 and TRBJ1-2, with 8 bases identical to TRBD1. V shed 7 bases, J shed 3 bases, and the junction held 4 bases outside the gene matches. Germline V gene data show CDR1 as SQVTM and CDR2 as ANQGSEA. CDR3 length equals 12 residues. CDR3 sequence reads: CSAEDRDYGYTF. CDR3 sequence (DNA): TGCAGCGCTGAGGACAGGGACTATGGCTACACCTTC.

CDR3 DNA: TGTGCCAGCAGTTTGGGCAGGGCGTACAATGAGCAGTTCTTC. Amino acid sequence: CASSLGRAYNEQFF. The chain recombines TRBV6-6 with TRBJ2-1, with D tentatively TRBD1 (5 bases). V lost 4 bases to trimming and J lost 4 bases, with 11 bases between them. Germline V gene lookup returns CDR1 MNHNY and CDR2 SVGAGI (reference sequence). The CDR3 runs 14 residues.

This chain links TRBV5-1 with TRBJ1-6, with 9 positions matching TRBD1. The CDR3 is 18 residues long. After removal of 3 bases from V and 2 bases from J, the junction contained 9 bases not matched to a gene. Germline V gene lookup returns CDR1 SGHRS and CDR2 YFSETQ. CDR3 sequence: CASSYRTGENPYNSPLHF. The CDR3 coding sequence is TGCGCCAGCAGCTACCGGACAGGGGAGAACCCCTATAATTCACCCCTCCACTTT. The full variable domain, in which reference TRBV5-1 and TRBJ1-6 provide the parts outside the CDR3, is KAGVTQTPRYLIKTRGQQVTLSCSPISGHRSVSWYQQTPGQGLQFLFEYFSETQRNKGNFPGRFSGRQFSNSRSEMNVSTLELGDSALYLCASSYRTGENPYNSPLHFGNGTRLTVT.

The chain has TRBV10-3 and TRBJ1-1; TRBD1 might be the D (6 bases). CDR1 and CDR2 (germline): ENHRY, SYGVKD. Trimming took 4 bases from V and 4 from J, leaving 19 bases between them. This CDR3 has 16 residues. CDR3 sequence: CAISGVQGVGITEAFF. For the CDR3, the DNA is TGTGCCATCAGTGGGGTACAGGGTGTGGGTATCACTGAAGCTTTCTTT.

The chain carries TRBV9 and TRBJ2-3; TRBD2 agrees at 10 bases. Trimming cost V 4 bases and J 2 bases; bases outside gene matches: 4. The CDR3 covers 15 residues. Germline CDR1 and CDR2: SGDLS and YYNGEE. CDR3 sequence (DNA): TGTGCCAGCAGCTTTAGCGGGGGGACCACAGATACGCAGTATTTT. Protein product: CASSFSGGTTDTQYF.

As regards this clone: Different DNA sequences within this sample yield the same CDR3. The CDR3 spells CAWSVRPNQPQHF. CDR3 nucleotides: TGTGCCTGGAGTGTCCGACCCAATCAGCCCCAGCATTTT. The chain uses TRBV30 and TRBJ1-5; D is ambiguous. Germline-derived CDR1 and CDR2 are GTSNPN and SVGIG (reference sequence). The ends were cut back, 0 bases at V and 3 bases at J, with 6 bases in the middle. There are 13 residues in the CDR3.

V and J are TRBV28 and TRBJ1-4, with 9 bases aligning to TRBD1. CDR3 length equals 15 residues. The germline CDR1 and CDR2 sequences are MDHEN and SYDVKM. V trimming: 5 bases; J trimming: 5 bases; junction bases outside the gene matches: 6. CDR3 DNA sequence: TGTGCCAGCAGTACTACTGGGACAGGGAATGAAAAACTGTTTTTT. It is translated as CASSTTGTGNEKLFF.

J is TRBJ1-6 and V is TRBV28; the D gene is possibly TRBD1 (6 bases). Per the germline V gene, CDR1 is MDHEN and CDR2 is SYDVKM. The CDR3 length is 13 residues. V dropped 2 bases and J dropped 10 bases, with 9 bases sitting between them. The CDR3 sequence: CASSLIQGSPLHF. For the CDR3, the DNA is TGTGCCAGCAGTTTAATACAGGGATCACCCCTCCACTTT. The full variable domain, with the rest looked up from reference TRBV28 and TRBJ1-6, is DVKVTQSSRYLVKRTGEKVFLECVQDMDHENMFWYRQDPGLGLRLIYFSYDVKMKEKGDIPEGYSVSREKKERFSLILESASTNQTSMYLCASSLIQGSPLHFGNGTRLTVT.

The CDR3, as DNA: TGTGCCAGTAGGGAAGGGGGGTGGAACACTGAAGCTTTCTTT. Translated, it gives CASREGGWNTEAFF. This rearrangement joins TRBV19 to TRBJ1-1; a possible D gene is TRBD1 (6 bases). From germline, CDR1 is LNHDA and CDR2 SQIVND (reference sequence). This CDR3 comprises 14 residues. Trimming removed 6 bases at V and 1 base at J, with 12 bases between.

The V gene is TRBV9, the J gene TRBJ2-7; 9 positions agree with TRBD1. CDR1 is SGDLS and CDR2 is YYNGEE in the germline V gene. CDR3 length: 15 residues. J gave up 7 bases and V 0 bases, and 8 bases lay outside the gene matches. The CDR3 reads CASSVDGQGPREQYF. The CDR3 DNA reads TGTGCCAGCAGCGTAGATGGACAGGGGCCGAGAGAGCAGTACTTC.